The TCR beta chain described here comes from a study of technical replicates of blood from a handful of donors. TCRdb's copy holds only in-frame clones and misses some; the assay was immunoSEQ multiplex PCR. Altogether 55,000 to 75,000 clones are present, about 95% being singletons, with the ten largest covering about 3%. Germline V gene data show CDR1 as ENHRY and CDR2 as SYGVKD. This CDR3 region has 16 residues. V dropped 0 bases and J dropped 0 bases, with 11 bases sitting between them. The sample taken for sequencing was PBMCs. The clonotype comes from a human donor in good health. Some clones in this sample may be carry-over from other donors' samples. This chain joins TRBV10-3 and TRBJ1-1; no definite D call. This CDR3 reads CAISESGWSLNTEAFF. The CDR3 bases are TGTGCCATCAGTGAGTCCGGCTGGAGTCTGAACACTGAAGCTTTCTTT.